This TCR beta chain was recovered during a study of cytomegalovirus exposure and HLA in healthy donors. With 60 Vbeta and 13 Jbeta primers, the PCR was carried out. Repertoires were generated with immunoSEQ multiplex PCR, while TCRdb's copy carries only in-frame clones and drops some. The sample includes 140,000 to 150,000 clones. The CDR3 contains 14 residues. Germline CDR1 is MNHEY and CDR2 is SMNVEV (reference sequence). V gave up 3 bases and J gave up 5 bases; unmatched junction bases: 2. The receptor comes from a male donor in good health and CMV-seronegative. Sequencing was performed on PBMCs. The rearrangement uses TRBV27 and TRBJ2-2; the match to TRBD1 covers 8 bases. CDR3 in DNA: TGTGCCAGCAGTTTCTGGGACAGGACCGGGGAGCTGTTTTTT. This gives the protein CASSFWDRTGELFF.